The 22 T cell receptor beta chains below were found in one sample sequenced in a study of T-cell reconstitution after alpha-beta-depleted transplantation in children. The TCRbeta library was prepared with unique molecular identifiers. A single record per CDR3 protein comes from TCRdb applying MiXCR to the PCR reads. The sample has 250,000 to 400,000 distinct CDR3 sequences; around 20% are singletons. The material was PBMCs, mostly from graft donor cells, obtained 180 days after TCRalphabeta/CD19-depleted stem cell transplant. Source of these receptors: a male patient between 5 and 17 years old who had a stem cell transplant for acute lymphoblastic leukemia, so the T cells may come from the graft donor.

This clonotype showed up just a few times. The chain uses TRBV6-5 and TRBJ1-5, with D tentatively TRBD1 (6 bases). Germline V gene sequence: CDR1 MNHEY, CDR2 SVGAGI. Trimming stripped 0 bases from V and 0 bases from J, with 12 bases between. The CDR3 runs to 17 residues. The CDR3 nucleotides read TGTGCCAGCAGTTACTCGAGACAGGCCGGTAGCAATCAGCCCCAGCATTTT. The encoded protein is CASSYSRQAGSNQPQHF.

This clonotype was observed a handful of times. The chain employs TRBV15 and TRBJ2-5, with no clear D. V shed 2 bases and J shed 5 bases, with 9 bases lying between them. Germline V gives CDR1 LNHNV, CDR2 YYDKDF (reference sequence). There are 13 residues in the CDR3. The CDR3 sequence: CATSRQDTETQYF. The DNA of the CDR3 is TGTGCCACCAGCAGACAGGATACGGAGACCCAGTACTTC.

This clonotype was seen only a few times. V is TRBV5-1 and J is TRBJ2-4, with TRBD2 identical over 12 bases. The CDR3 loop spans 20 amino acids. The junction had 11 bases not matched to a gene; V was cut back by 1 base and J by 0 bases. Germline V gene lookup returns CDR1 SGHRS and CDR2 YFSETQ. The CDR3 reads CASSLLGRTSGVLAKNIQYF. As DNA, the CDR3 is TGCGCCAGCAGCTTGCTTGGTCGGACTAGCGGGGTTCTAGCCAAAAACATTCAGTACTTC.

The chain recombines TRBV4-1 with TRBJ1-1; possible D gene TRBD1, 5 bases. This CDR3 spans 15 amino acids. Germline V gene sequence: CDR1 MGHRA, CDR2 YSYEKL. The V end lost 0 bases, the J end lost 0 bases, and 8 bases lay between the germline ends. This chain's CDR3 is CASSQEPGMNTEAFF. CDR3 sequence (DNA): TGCGCCAGCAGCCAAGAACCAGGGATGAACACTGAAGCTTTCTTT.

V and J are TRBV25-1 and TRBJ1-1, with 11 positions matching TRBD1. The CDR3 sequence is 17 residues long. Germline CDR1 MGHDK, CDR2 SYGVNS. Germline trimming cut 2 bases from V and 10 bases from J; bases unmatched to any gene: 15. CDR3 in DNA: TGTGCCAGCAGTGAAGTTAAAGGGACAGGGGGTCTTCCTGGAGCTTTCTTT. This gives the protein CASSEVKGTGGLPGAFF.

To note about this clonotype: The junction departs from the called germline gene at one end, perhaps through a read error. This sequence joins TRBV25-1 and TRBJ1-2; 8 nucleotides agree with TRBD1. This CDR3 comprises 12 residues. Germline V lookup: CDR1 MGHDK, CDR2 SYGVNS. In DNA form, the CDR3 reads TGTGCCAGCAAGGGACAGGAGGCGGGCTACATCTTC. It translates to CASKGQEAGYIF.

The chain uses TRBV4-1 and TRBJ2-7; 12 nucleotides line up with TRBD1. Germline CDR1 MGHRA, CDR2 YSYEKL. The CDR3 is 13 residues long. V shed 8 bases, J shed 5 bases, and the junction held 4 bases outside the gene matches. The CDR3 spells CASGGTGGDEQYF. The CDR3 DNA follows: TGCGCCAGCGGCGGGACAGGGGGCGACGAGCAGTACTTC.

This clonotype has at least ten counts. Here the CDR3 reads CASSYLTGDYGYTF. DNA of the CDR3: TGCGCCAGCAGCTATTTGACAGGGGACTATGGCTACACCTTC. This chain joins TRBV5-1 and TRBJ1-2, with 8 bases that match TRBD1. Germline CDR1 and CDR2: SGHRS and YFSETQ. The junction had 4 bases not matched to a gene; V was cut back by 3 bases and J by 3 bases. The CDR3 covers 14 residues.

J is TRBJ2-7 and V is TRBV7-9; weak D call: TRBD2 (6 bases). Germline V gene data show CDR1 as SEHNR and CDR2 as FQNEAQ (reference sequence). The CDR3 is 17 residues long. V was cut by 5 bases and J by 6 bases, with 26 bases left in between. The CDR3 loop is CASSLGLASPFLVEQYF. CDR3 coding DNA: TGTGCCAGCAGCCTCGGGCTAGCGAGCCCTTTTTTGGTCGAGCAGTACTTC. The full variable domain, completed using reference TRBV7-9 and TRBJ2-7, is DTGVSQNPRHKITKRGQNVTFRCDPISEHNRLYWYRQTLGQGPEFLTYFQNEAQLEKSRLLSDRFSAERPKGSFSTLEIQRTEQGDSAMYLCASSLGLASPFLVEQYFGPGTRLTVT.

This chain connects TRBV10-2 to TRBJ2-7, with 8 bases identical to TRBD2. The CDR3 consists of 15 residues. The germline gives CDR1 WSHSY, CDR2 SAAADI. J gave up 6 bases and V 6 bases, and 13 bases lay outside the gene matches. The CDR3 spells CASRSSGRASSEQYF. CDR3 nucleotides: TGCGCCAGCAGGAGTTCCGGGAGGGCCTCCAGCGAGCAGTACTTC.

This chain links TRBV27 with TRBJ1-1; D remains unclear. The CDR3 sequence is 15 residues long. CDR1 is MNHEY, CDR2 SMNVEV, per germline (reference sequence). V was cut by 3 bases and J by 1 base, with 12 bases left in between. DNA for the CDR3: TGTGCCAGCAGTTTTTTTTCAAGACGGAACACTGAAGCTTTCTTT. Its protein product is CASSFFSRRNTEAFF.

This sequence joins TRBV7-8 and TRBJ2-4; maybe TRBD2 (6 bases). Germline V gene data show CDR1 as SGHVS and CDR2 as FQNEAQ. The V and J ends lost 5 bases and 9 bases respectively, with 20 bases between them. The CDR3 has 15 residues. Here the CDR3 reads CASSPLGGREGIQYF. The CDR3 nucleotides are TGTGCCAGCAGCCCACTGGGGGGACGAGAGGGCATTCAGTACTTC.

The chain uses TRBV4-1 and TRBJ2-5, with 9 bases identical to TRBD2. CDR1 is MGHRA, CDR2 YSYEKL, per germline. CDR3 size: 20 residues. After removal of 0 bases from V and 2 bases from J, the junction contained 16 bases not matched to a gene. This CDR3 reads CASSQEGVGTSGPLQETQYF. The CDR3 DNA sequence: TGCGCCAGCAGCCAAGAGGGGGTCGGTACTAGCGGGCCTTTACAAGAGACCCAGTACTTC.

The chain joins TRBV5-1 to TRBJ2-5, with D unclear. Trimming pared 0 bases from V and 4 bases from J, leaving 13 bases between. Germline CDR1 SGHRS, CDR2 YFSETQ. This CDR3 contains 15 residues. This CDR3 is CASSLGAIRPETQYF. CDR3 DNA: TGCGCCAGCAGCTTGGGAGCCATCCGGCCAGAGACCCAGTACTTC.

This chain joins TRBV9 and TRBJ2-5, with D hard to call. In germline, CDR1 is SGDLS, CDR2 YYNGEE. This CDR3 has 15 residues. Trimming removed 0 bases at V and 0 bases at J, with 9 bases between. The CDR3 region is CASSVGQLYQETQYF. CDR3 bases: TGTGCCAGCAGCGTAGGCCAGCTTTACCAAGAGACCCAGTACTTC.

This clonotype turned up a few times. The V gene is TRBV3-1, the J gene TRBJ2-7; TRBD2 aligns across 12 bases. CDR3 length: 16 amino acids. The V gene's germline CDR1 is LGHDT and CDR2 YNNKEL (reference sequence). With V trimmed by 2 bases and J by 3 bases, 5 bases remained unmatched. The CDR3: CASSQFSTSGSYEQYF. For the CDR3, the DNA is TGTGCCAGCAGCCAATTTTCGACTAGCGGGAGCTACGAGCAGTACTTC.

In this sample, this clonotype turned up a few times. The gene calls are TRBV7-9 and TRBJ2-7, with D possibly being TRBD1 or TRBD2 (7 bases each). Germline CDR1 SEHNR, CDR2 FQNEAQ (reference sequence). The V gene lost 2 bases and the J gene lost 7 bases, with 15 bases spanning the gap. The CDR3 covers 14 residues. The CDR3 DNA reads TGTGCCAGCAGCTTACACAGGGGAGGGGGGGAGCAGTACTTC. It specifies CASSLHRGGGEQYF.

Only a few counts were recorded for this clonotype. This sequence joins TRBV20-1 and TRBJ2-7, with a weak D call TRBD2 (6 bases). With 6 bases removed from V and 3 bases from J, the gap between germline ends came to 9 bases. This CDR3 spans 11 amino acids. CDR1 is DFQATT, CDR2 SNEGSKA, per germline (reference sequence). For the CDR3, the DNA is TGCAGTGCCGGGGGAAACTACGAGCAGTACTTC. Protein: CSAGGNYEQYF.

This clonotype came up a few times. The chain couples TRBV5-1 to TRBJ2-1, with 10 bases matching TRBD2. Per germline, CDR1 SGHRS and CDR2 YFSETQ. The CDR3 length is 17 residues. With 2 bases clipped from V and 5 bases from J, the junction kept 10 bases outside the gene matches. The CDR3 reads CASSFPPSGSLDNEQFF. The CDR3 region has the DNA TGCGCCAGCAGCTTTCCCCCTAGCGGGAGTTTAGACAATGAGCAGTTCTTC.

The genes are TRBV7-9 and TRBJ2-1; 10 bases agree with TRBD2. The CDR3 spans 17 residues. The germline V gene has CDR1 SEHNR and CDR2 FQNEAQ (reference sequence). V was clipped by 1 base and J by 4 bases; unmatched bases: 7. CDR3 in DNA: TGTGCCAGCAGCTTAGGAGCGGGAGGGCCGAGATACAATGAGCAGTTCTTC. Protein: CASSLGAGGPRYNEQFF.

CDR3 sequence reads: CASSLAGPGFQETQYF. In DNA form, the CDR3 reads TGTGCCAGCAGCTTGGCCGGGCCAGGGTTCCAAGAGACCCAGTACTTC. The V gene is TRBV5-5, the J gene TRBJ2-5; possible D gene TRBD1, 5 bases. The CDR3 extends over 16 amino acids. Germline lookup yields CDR1 SGHKS and CDR2 YYEKEE (reference sequence). The ends were cut back, 0 bases at V and 1 base at J, with 13 bases in the middle. Variable domain in full (rest from reference TRBV5-5 and TRBJ2-5): DAGVTQSPTHLIKTRGQQVTLRCSPISGHKSVSWYQQVLGQGPQFIFQYYEKEERGRGNFPDRFSARQFPNYSSELNVNALLLGDSALYLCASSLAGPGFQETQYFGPGTRLLVL.

J is TRBJ1-1 and V is TRBV9, with D perhaps TRBD1 (6 bases). Germline CDR1 and CDR2: SGDLS and YYNGEE. Trimming removed 0 bases from V and 6 bases from J, with 12 bases in between. The CDR3 has 14 amino acids. CDR3 coding DNA: TGTGCCAGCAGCGTAGGACCGGGGGGCGCTGAAGCTTTCTTT. As protein: CASSVGPGGAEAFF.